This TCR beta chain derives from a study of T cell responses to AZD1222 COVID-19 vaccine. At the level of the study: Both about-4-week and about-12-week second-dose recipients were combined.

General study results and limits: Samples come after the peak T cell response, not at day 14.

Produced via immunoSEQ multiplex PCR; TCRdb's table is partial and in-frame only. The table lists approximately 190,000 clones, around 94% of them singletons. The table lists this clone with a count of one. The antigen is not known. V was pared by 4 bases and J by 6 bases, with 16 bases between. Per the germline V gene, CDR1 is SGHTA and CDR2 is FQGNSA. The CDR3 consists of 15 residues. The chain couples TRBV7-2 to TRBJ1-5, with D unclear. The TCR originated in an adult in good health. The material sequenced was peripheral blood, taken on day 0 of AZD1222 vaccination. The DNA of the CDR3 is TGTGCCAGCAGCTCGCACGGCCAAATAGTTCAGCCCCAGCATTTT. This gives the protein CASSSHGQIVQPQHF.